The following is a T cell receptor beta chain sequence with its context. V was clipped by 5 bases and J by 3 bases; unmatched bases: 2. Germline assignment: CDR1 SGHTA and CDR2 FQGNSA. The CDR3 is 14 amino acids. The data were obtained in a study of control samples from healthy donors and cancer patients. The table came from immunoSEQ multiplex PCR; TCRdb's copy has only in-frame clones and leaves some out. The profile shows 65,000 to 90,000 clones, about 90% of them singletons. J is TRBJ2-1 and V is TRBV7-2, with 9 bases matching TRBD2. Material for sequencing was blood. The receptor comes from a man over 45 in good health. CDR3 DNA: TGTGCCAGCAGCAAGACTAGCGGCTACAATGAGCAGTTCTTC. Protein: CASSKTSGYNEQFF.